The source of this TCR beta chain is a study of T cells in Graves' hyperthyroidism and ophthalmopathy (dated by TCRdb to the late 2010s). About the investigation overall: Peripheral blood samples were taken at initial diagnosis, before any treatment was given. To identify TCR V-J signatures that set the groups apart, the researchers used a discovery cohort of 100 patients, made up of about 44 with Graves' ophthalmopathy and some 60 with stable Graves' hyperthyroidism. For training and testing, the 100 or so patients in the discovery cohort were randomly divided in a 7:3 ratio. An independent validation cohort of fewer than 20 hyperthyroidism patients and approximately 15 patients who later progressed to ophthalmopathy tested prospective prediction of ophthalmopathy. The study also compared thyroid tissue and blood T-cell repertoires from a handful of Graves' hyperthyroidism patients. TCR Vbeta CDR3 sequencing of approximately 140 peripheral blood samples (over 40 ophthalmopathy, roughly 72 hyperthyroidism and about 17 progressor patients) is reported in the paper. Once sampling was done, hyperthyroidism patients were given methimazole at a starting dose of 30 mg daily, whereas ophthalmopathy patients were given high-dose intravenous methylprednisolone. Findings and caveats that apply to the study as a whole: Ophthalmopathy was separated from stable hyperthyroidism by a 13 V-J signature model, with approximately 86% sensitivity and about 84% specificity obtained in cross-validation and 80%/75% obtained in testing. No statistical method was used to set the sample size in advance, and investigators knew the group allocation. Most expanded thyroid clonotypes (frequency above 0.001) were also detected in blood, suggesting blood repertoires may reflect thyroid immune responses. During validation, the model predicted progression to ophthalmopathy a median of about 6.5 months ahead of onset, with around 71% sensitivity and almost 75% specificity.

The TCR beta CDR3 regions were amplified from RNA transcripts. The first round of RT-PCR for the TCR CDR3 was performed with the HTBI primer set and the Qiagen OneStep RT-PCR kit. The libraries were constructed in a second round of multiplex PCR and then size-selected and purified. The libraries were sequenced on an Illumina HiSeq2000 using paired-end 100 bp reads. Processing in the source paper ran as follows. Raw data were processed with SOAPnuke, discarding reads with adapters, uncalled bases, mean Phred below 15, or no exact constant-primer or identifier match. COPE v1.2.5 was used to merge the high-quality paired reads, and each unique nucleotide sequence was defined as a clonotype. Clonotypes were aligned to IMGT TRBV, TRBD and TRBJ reference segments using MiTCR v1.1. The analysis was restricted to V-J combinations with a frequency above 0.0001, which together covered 99.2% of the repertoires. The TCS score was defined as F50 (clonal expansion) divided by E x V (chaos), with BLOSUM62-based TCRdist calculated between CDR3 peptides within each V-J. Welch's t-statistics and random forest reduced fewer than 600 V-J features to roughly 13, which were used in a naive Bayes classifier (R e1071). In-frame beta chains were kept once TCRdb had trimmed the public reads at Q25 with fastp and called clones with MiXCR. Identical CDR3 protein sequences are pooled into one entry, listed with their most common genes and DNA. In this record, the V and J calls reflect TCRdb's handling and not the investigators' own analysis. The sample table contains 600,000 or so distinct CDR3 sequences; only one count was recorded for around 15% of them. 3.5% to 4% of the sample comes from the top ten.

Remarks on this clonotype: What this receptor recognizes is not known. No much larger clone is present one base from it, and per-base qualities are unavailable.

Graves' hyperthyroidism was defined as stable when no progression to ophthalmopathy occurred over 18 months of follow-up. Hyperthyroidism patients were newly diagnosed, had a disease duration of under 2 months, and were aged 18 to 65 years. Any patient with an uncontrolled infection, another autoimmune disease, pregnancy or lactation was excluded. Diagnoses relied on clinical symptoms, serum thyroxine and TRAb, thyroid ultrasound and orbital computed tomography. PBMCs were isolated from about 9 ml of fresh peripheral blood by Ficoll-Paque density gradient centrifugation. Total RNA was extracted with Trizol reagent, and quality was checked on an Agilent 2100 Bioanalyzer. CDR1 and CDR2 (DFQATT, SNEGSKA) derive from the germline V gene (reference sequence). The CDR3 holds 16 amino acids from the cysteine to the phenylalanine. The retained sequence is limited to the CDR3, 48 bases, with the frame set at the first base. Trimming removed 1 base from V and 1 base from J, leaving 14 bases between the germline ends.

The chain couples TRBV20-1 to TRBJ2-1; perhaps TRBD2 is the D gene, with 6 bases matching. This clonotype was sampled from a woman in her 30s with Graves' hyperthyroidism. The specimen sequenced was blood. The DNA is as follows: TGCAGTGCTAGAGTGACGATACGGGGGTCCTACAATGAGCAGTTCTTC. Its translation is CSARVTIRGSYNEQFF.